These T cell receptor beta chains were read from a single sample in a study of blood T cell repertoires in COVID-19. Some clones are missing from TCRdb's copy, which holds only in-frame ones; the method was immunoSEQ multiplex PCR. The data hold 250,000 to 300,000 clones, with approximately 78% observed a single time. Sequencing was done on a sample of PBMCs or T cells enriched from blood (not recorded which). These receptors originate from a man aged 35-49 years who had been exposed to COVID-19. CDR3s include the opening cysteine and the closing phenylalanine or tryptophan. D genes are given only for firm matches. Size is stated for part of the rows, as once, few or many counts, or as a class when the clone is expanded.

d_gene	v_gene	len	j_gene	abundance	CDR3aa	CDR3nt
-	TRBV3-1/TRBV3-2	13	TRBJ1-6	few	CASRHHVNSPLHF	TGTGCCAGCAGACACCATGTTAATTCACCCCTCCACTTT
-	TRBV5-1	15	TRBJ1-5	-	CASSLDPVSNQPQHF	TGCGCCAGCAGCTTGGACCCGGTTAGCAATCAGCCCCAGCATTTT
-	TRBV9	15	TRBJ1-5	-	CASSPSPGRDQPQHF	TGTGCCAGCAGCCCATCCCCCGGGAGGGATCAGCCCCAGCATTTT
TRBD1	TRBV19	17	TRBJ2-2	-	CASSSFGGQGYTGELFF	TGTGCCAGTAGCTCCTTCGGGGGACAGGGTTACACCGGGGAGCTGTTTTTT
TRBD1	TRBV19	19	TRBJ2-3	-	CASSIGTGGWGPGKGTQYF	TGTGCCAGTAGTATCGGGACAGGGGGTTGGGGTCCGGGAAAAGGTACGCAGTATTTT
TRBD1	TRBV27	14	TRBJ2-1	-	CASSWDRGGNEQFF	TGTGCCAGCAGCTGGGACAGGGGAGGAAATGAGCAGTTCTTC
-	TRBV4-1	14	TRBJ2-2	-	CASSHGRNTGELFF	TGCGCCAGCAGCCACGGGAGAAACACCGGGGAGCTGTTTTTT
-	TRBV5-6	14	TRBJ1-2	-	CASIPMWGNYGYTF	TGTGCCAGCATCCCGATGTGGGGCAACTATGGCTACACCTTC
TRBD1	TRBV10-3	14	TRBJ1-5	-	CAITSGQVGQPQHF	TGTGCCATTACTAGTGGACAGGTCGGTCAGCCCCAGCATTTT
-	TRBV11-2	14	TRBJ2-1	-	CASSSWTTYNEQFF	TGTGCCAGCAGCTCTTGGACTACCTACAATGAGCAGTTCTTC
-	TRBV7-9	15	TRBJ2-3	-	CASSLVQGSGDTQYF	TGTGCCAGCAGCTTAGTACAGGGAAGTGGAGATACGCAGTATTTT
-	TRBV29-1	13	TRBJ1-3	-	CSANTRGGNTIYF	TGCAGCGCCAACACACGGGGTGGAAACACCATATATTTT
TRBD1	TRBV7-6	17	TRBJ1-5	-	CASSTLPGQGTGQPQHF	TGTGCCAGCAGCACACTCCCGGGACAGGGGACAGGACAGCCCCAGCATTTT
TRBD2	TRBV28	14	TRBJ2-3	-	CASRLAKSTDTQYF	TGTGCCTCCAGACTAGCGAAAAGCACAGATACGCAGTATTTT
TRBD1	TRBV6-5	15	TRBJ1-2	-	CASSYVGQGSGGYTF	TGTGCCAGCAGTTATGTGGGACAGGGATCGGGCGGCTACACCTTC
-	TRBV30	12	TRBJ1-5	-	CAWSGGARPQHF	TGTGCCTGGTCGGGGGGCGCAAGGCCCCAGCATTTT
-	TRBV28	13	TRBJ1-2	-	CASSIDMAYGYTF	TGTGCCAGCAGCATCGACATGGCGTATGGCTACACCTTC
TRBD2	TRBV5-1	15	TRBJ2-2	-	CASSTGASGAGELFF	TGCGCCAGCAGCACGGGGGCTAGCGGGGCCGGGGAGCTGTTTTTT
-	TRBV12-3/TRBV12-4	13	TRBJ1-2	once	CASSSDGFDGYTF	TGTGCCAGCAGCTCCGACGGGTTCGATGGCTACACCTTC
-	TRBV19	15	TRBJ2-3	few	CASTLSPGHTDTQYF	TGTGCCAGTACTCTATCCCCAGGGCATACAGATACGCAGTATTTT
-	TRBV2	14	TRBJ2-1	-	CASSSTRTVNEQFF	TGTGCCAGCAGTTCGACTAGGACGGTGAATGAGCAGTTCTTC
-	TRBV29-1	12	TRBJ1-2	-	CSAAGWGRGYTF	TGCAGCGCCGCTGGCTGGGGGCGAGGCTACACCTTC
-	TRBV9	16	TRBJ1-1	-	CASSVGSRAPNTEAFF	TGTGCCAGCAGCGTAGGGTCGAGAGCCCCGAACACTGAAGCTTTCTTT
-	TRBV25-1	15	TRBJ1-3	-	CASSKPGVSGNTIYF	TGTGCCAGCAGTAAACCCGGGGTCTCTGGAAACACCATATATTTT
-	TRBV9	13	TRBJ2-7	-	CASSVEATYEQYF	TGTGCCAGCAGCGTAGAAGCCACCTACGAGCAGTACTTC
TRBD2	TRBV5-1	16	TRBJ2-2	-	CASSQTAGVDTGELFF	TGCGCCAGCAGCCAGACAGCGGGAGTGGACACCGGGGAGCTGTTTTTT
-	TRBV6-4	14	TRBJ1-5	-	CASSVTSGRQPQHF	TGTGCCAGCAGTGTTACCTCGGGGAGACAGCCCCAGCATTTT
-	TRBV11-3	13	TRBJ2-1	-	CASSSSSVYEQFF	TGTGCCAGCAGCTCCTCTAGCGTCTATGAGCAGTTCTTC
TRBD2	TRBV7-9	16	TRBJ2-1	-	CASSSWGTVAGFEQFF	TGTGCCAGCAGCTCTTGGGGCACCGTAGCGGGATTTGAGCAGTTCTTC
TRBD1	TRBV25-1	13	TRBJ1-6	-	CASSGDRLSPLHF	TGTGCCAGCAGTGGGGACAGGCTGTCACCCCTCCACTTT
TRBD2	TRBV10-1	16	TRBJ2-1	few	CASSDFASGRRGEQFF	TGCGCCAGCAGTGACTTCGCTAGCGGGAGACGGGGTGAGCAGTTCTTC
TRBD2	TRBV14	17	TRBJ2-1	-	CASSQESLADPLGEQFF	TGTGCCAGCAGCCAAGAATCACTAGCGGACCCCCTCGGTGAGCAGTTCTTC
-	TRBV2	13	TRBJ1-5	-	CASRGVSGQPQHF	TGTGCCAGCAGAGGGGTTTCGGGTCAGCCCCAGCATTTT
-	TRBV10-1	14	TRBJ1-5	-	CASSWRPPNQPQHF	TGCGCCAGCAGTTGGAGGCCGCCTAATCAGCCCCAGCATTTT
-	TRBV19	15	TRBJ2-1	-	CASSMTLSSYNEQFF	TGTGCCAGTAGTATGACTCTGAGCTCCTACAATGAGCAGTTCTTC
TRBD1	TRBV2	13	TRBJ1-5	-	CASSPGRGRTQHF	TGTGCCAGCAGCCCCGGCAGGGGGCGCACCCAGCATTTT
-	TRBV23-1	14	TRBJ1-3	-	CASSQVRVRNTIYF	TGCGCCAGCAGTCAAGTGAGGGTTAGAAACACCATATATTTT
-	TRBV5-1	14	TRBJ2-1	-	CASSGGLPLNEQFF	TGCGCCAGCAGCGGGGGACTGCCTCTCAATGAGCAGTTCTTC
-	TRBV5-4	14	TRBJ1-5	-	CASSSRGSNQPQHF	TGTGCCAGCAGCTCCAGGGGTAGCAATCAGCCCCAGCATTTT
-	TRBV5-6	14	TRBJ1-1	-	CASSWEGLRWMAFF	TGTGCCAGCAGCTGGGAGGGATTGAGGTGGATGGCTTTCTTT
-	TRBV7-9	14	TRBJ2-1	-	CASSSRGGYNEQFF	TGTGCCAGCAGTTCTCGGGGAGGTTACAATGAGCAGTTCTTC
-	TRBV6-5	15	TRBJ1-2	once	CASSSTRRTTTGYTF	TGTGCCAGCAGTTCAACACGGCGTACAACTACTGGCTACACCTTC
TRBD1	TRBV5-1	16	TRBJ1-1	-	CASTGTGGMSETEAFF	TGCGCCAGTACCGGGACAGGGGGTATGAGTGAAACTGAAGCTTTCTTT
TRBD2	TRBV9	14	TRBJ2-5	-	CASSVQSGRETQYF	TGTGCCAGCAGCGTACAGAGCGGGAGGGAGACCCAGTACTTC
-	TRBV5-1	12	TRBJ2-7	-	CASSLGSLEQYF	TGCGCCAGCAGCCTGGGGAGTCTCGAGCAGTACTTC
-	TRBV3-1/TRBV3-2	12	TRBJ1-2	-	CASGNRGYGYTF	TGTGCCAGCGGCAATAGGGGGTATGGCTACACCTTC
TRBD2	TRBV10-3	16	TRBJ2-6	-	CAISRDYLSGANVLTF	TGTGCCATCAGTCGGGACTACCTATCTGGGGCCAACGTCCTGACTTTC
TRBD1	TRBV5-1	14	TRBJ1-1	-	CASSLGDRDSRAFF	TGCGCCAGCAGCTTGGGGGACAGGGATAGTCGAGCTTTCTTT
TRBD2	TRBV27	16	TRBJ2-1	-	CASSLIAGGGYNEQFF	TGTGCCAGCAGCCTTATAGCGGGAGGCGGCTACAATGAGCAGTTCTTC
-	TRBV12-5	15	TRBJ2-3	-	CASGLGFEIADTQYF	TGTGCTAGTGGTTTGGGCTTCGAAATAGCAGATACGCAGTATTTT
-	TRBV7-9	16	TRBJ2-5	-	CASSRTGRGIGETQYF	TGTGCCAGCAGCCGAACCGGGCGGGGAATCGGAGAGACCCAGTACTTC